This passage covers 32 T cell receptor beta chains from one sample sequenced in a study of shared clonotypes between healthy human individuals. The data were produced by immunoSEQ multiplex PCR, yet TCRdb's version contains in-frame clones alone and is incomplete. This sample has about 610,000 clones, with roughly 97% found just once. The sequenced material came from naive CD4+ T cells sorted from blood. Subset meaning: CD45RA+ positively selected. The receptors stem from a woman aged 25 to 39 in good health.

V gene TRBV27 combines with J gene TRBJ2-7, with D possibly TRBD2 on 6 matching bases. The CDR3 extends over 19 amino acids. With 8 bases removed from V and 2 bases from J, the gap between germline ends came to 31 bases. Germline V CDR1 and CDR2: MNHEY, SMNVEV (reference sequence). This CDR3 is CASGTQRKGRRKPTYEQYF. In DNA form, the CDR3 reads TGTGCCAGCGGAACCCAACGTAAGGGGAGGAGGAAACCTACCTACGAGCAGTACTTC.

This clone has just one count. This chain links TRBV28 with TRBJ2-7; the match to TRBD1 covers 8 bases. Germline V gene data show CDR1 as MDHEN and CDR2 as SYDVKM. The CDR3 contains 13 residues. J gave up 2 bases and V 8 bases, and 5 bases lay outside the gene matches. The CDR3 protein is CASGQGVAYEQYF. DNA for the CDR3: TGTGCCAGCGGACAGGGAGTAGCCTACGAGCAGTACTTC. Supplemented by reference TRBV28 and TRBJ2-7, the full variable domain reads DVKVTQSSRYLVKRTGEKVFLECVQDMDHENMFWYRQDPGLGLRLIYFSYDVKMKEKGDIPEGYSVSREKKERFSLILESASTNQTSMYLCASGQGVAYEQYFGPGTRLTVT.

This clone was found once. The chain's CDR3 is CAISDGTSGSYEQYF. DNA of the CDR3: TGTGCCATCAGTGATGGGACTAGCGGGAGTTACGAGCAGTACTTC. This chain connects TRBV10-3 to TRBJ2-7; 14 bases map to TRBD2. The CDR3 contains 15 residues. Germline CDR1 is ENHRY and CDR2 is SYGVKD. J gave up 4 bases and V 3 bases, and 2 bases lay outside the gene matches.

The J gene is TRBJ1-5, the V gene TRBV2, with 7 bases aligning to TRBD1. Per the germline V gene, CDR1 is SNHLY and CDR2 is FYNNEI. The CDR3 sequence is 16 residues long. J gave up 7 bases and V 2 bases, and 11 bases lay outside the gene matches. As DNA, the CDR3 is TGTGCCAGCAGTGAACGGGTAGGGGGCTTGGGACAGCCCCAGCATTTT. Translated: CASSERVGGLGQPQHF.

The CDR3 here is CASSPSQGVYNEQFF. CDR3 DNA: TGTGCCAGCTCACCGTCCCAGGGCGTCTACAATGAGCAGTTCTTC. V usage is TRBV18 and J usage is TRBJ2-1, with D maybe TRBD1 (5 bases). CDR3 size: 15 residues. CDR1 is KGHSH, CDR2 LQKENI, per germline. Trimming shortened V by 3 bases and J by 3 bases, and 12 bases separated the two germline ends.

The chain is built from TRBV6-1 and TRBJ1-1, with 8 bases that match TRBD1. After removal of 6 bases from V and 7 bases from J, the junction contained 7 bases not matched to a gene. This CDR3 has 13 residues. CDR1 is MNHNS, CDR2 SASEGT, per germline. The CDR3 protein is CASRTGDRIEAFF. CDR3 nucleotide sequence: TGTGCCAGCAGAACAGGGGACAGGATTGAAGCTTTCTTT.

This clone was counted a single time. The V call is TRBV10-3, the J call TRBJ2-6; 9 bases are shared with TRBD1. This CDR3 is built from 18 residues. With V trimmed by 2 bases and J by 4 bases, 9 bases remained unmatched. Germline V gene data show CDR1 as ENHRY and CDR2 as SYGVKD. This CDR3 reads CAISEPPGQGTGANVLTF. The DNA for the CDR3 is TGTGCCATCAGTGAGCCGCCGGGACAGGGAACCGGGGCCAACGTCCTGACTTTC.

This chain links TRBV2 with TRBJ1-2; TRBD1 matches at 8 bases. Germline-derived CDR1 and CDR2 are SNHLY and FYNNEI. The ends lost 5 bases at V and 8 bases at J; junction bases unmatched: 10. The CDR3 is made up of 14 amino acids. The CDR3 DNA reads as TGTGCCAGCAGTTGGGACAGGAAAGAGGAGGGCTACACCTTC. Protein product: CASSWDRKEEGYTF.

Only one count was recorded for this clone. This chain uses TRBV29-1 with TRBJ1-4, with no clear D. Germline CDR1 and CDR2: SQVTM and ANQGSEA. Trimming left V 4 bases short and J 4 bases short, with 7 bases between. The CDR3 loop spans 12 amino acids. This CDR3 reads CSVAFINEKLFF. CDR3 nucleotide sequence: TGCAGCGTTGCATTCATTAATGAAAAACTGTTTTTT.

The chain recombines TRBV5-6 with TRBJ2-1, with D unclear. Trimming removed 3 bases from V and 4 bases from J, with 14 bases in between. The CDR3 has 15 amino acids. Germline lookup yields CDR1 SGHDT and CDR2 YYEEEE. The CDR3 loop reads CASSSVSGMYNEQFF. The DNA for the CDR3 is TGTGCCAGCAGCTCGGTTTCTGGGATGTACAATGAGCAGTTCTTC.

This chain links TRBV28 with TRBJ1-4, with 8 bases identical to TRBD1. Trimming cost V 5 bases and J 3 bases; bases outside gene matches: 17. The V gene's germline CDR1 is MDHEN and CDR2 SYDVKM. There are 19 residues in the CDR3. CDR3 sequence: CASSPRFNSGGWANEKLFF. The CDR3 DNA sequence: TGTGCCAGCAGTCCGAGGTTCAATTCAGGGGGCTGGGCTAATGAAAAACTGTTTTTT.

The chain combines TRBV5-5 with TRBJ2-7, with 7 bases identical to TRBD1. The trim removed 3 bases at V and 7 bases at J, leaving 4 bases unmatched. This CDR3 is 12 amino acids long. Germline V gives CDR1 SGHKS, CDR2 YYEKEE (reference sequence). CDR3 bases: TGTGCCAGCAGCTGGACAGGCGAAGAGCAGTACTTC. Translating gives CASSWTGEEQYF.

The genes are TRBV19 and TRBJ2-3; 9 positions agree with TRBD1. After removal of 4 bases from V and 2 bases from J, the junction contained 10 bases not matched to a gene. CDR1 LNHDA and CDR2 SQIVND come from the germline V gene (reference sequence). CDR3 size: 17 residues. The CDR3 sequence is CASSSRQGERITDTQYF. The CDR3 DNA reads TGTGCCAGTAGTAGCCGACAGGGGGAGCGAATCACAGATACGCAGTATTTT.

The genes are TRBV6-5 and TRBJ1-2, with D unclear. Germline loops: CDR1 MNHEY, CDR2 SVGAGI. The CDR3 extends over 13 amino acids. Trimming removed 5 bases from V and 2 bases from J, with 9 bases in between. CDR3 DNA sequence: TGTGCCAGCAGTCGTGGGTCCAACTATGGCTACACCTTC. Residues: CASSRGSNYGYTF.

This chain links TRBV4-1 with TRBJ1-6; D not resolved. V lost 1 base and J lost 10, with 5 bases in between. The CDR3 runs 12 residues. Germline V gene sequence: CDR1 MGHRA, CDR2 YSYEKL. CDR3: CASSQGGSPLHF. The CDR3 coding sequence is TGCGCCAGCAGCCAAGGTGGCTCACCCCTCCACTTT.

This clone is a singleton in its sample. Other DNA variants within this sample encode the same CDR3. The chain has TRBV19 and TRBJ2-7; 8 bases line up with TRBD1. J gave up 0 bases and V 5 bases, and 3 bases lay outside the gene matches. CDR3 size: 14 residues. Germline V lookup: CDR1 LNHDA, CDR2 SQIVND (reference sequence). This chain's CDR3 is CASSRGQASYEQYF. CDR3 DNA: TGTGCCAGTAGTCGGGGACAGGCCTCCTACGAGCAGTACTTC.

The chain carries TRBV29-1 and TRBJ2-1; 8 nucleotides line up with TRBD1. With 4 bases clipped from V and 4 bases from J, the junction kept 9 bases outside the gene matches. Germline CDR1 and CDR2: SQVTM and ANQGSEA. The length of the CDR3 is 15 residues. The CDR3 nucleotides are TGCAGCGTTGGATTGGGGACAGGAGATTACAATGAGCAGTTCTTC. It encodes CSVGLGTGDYNEQFF.

This sequence joins TRBV30 and TRBJ1-1; 8 nucleotides align to TRBD1. Germline V gene data show CDR1 as GTSNPN and CDR2 as SVGIG (reference sequence). The CDR3 consists of 14 residues. V gave up 0 bases and J gave up 1 base; unmatched junction bases: 1. CDR3: CAWSVTGGNTEAFF. The CDR3 bases are TGTGCCTGGAGTGTAACAGGGGGGAACACTGAAGCTTTCTTT.

This chain links TRBV30 with TRBJ1-5, with TRBD1 as a possible D gene (6 bases). Trimming left V 1 base short and J 5 bases short, with 12 bases between. The CDR3 has 14 residues. Germline V lookup: CDR1 GTSNPN, CDR2 SVGIG (reference sequence). The CDR3 DNA reads as TGTGCCTGGAGTGACAGGGTACTCCATCAGCCCCAGCATTTT. Translation gives CAWSDRVLHQPQHF.

This chain uses TRBV4-2 with TRBJ2-5; TRBD1 matches at 7 bases. The CDR3 length is 20 residues. The V gene end was trimmed by 1 base and the J gene end by 5 bases; junction bases not matched to a gene: 22. Germline-derived CDR1 and CDR2 are LGHNA and YNFKEQ. The DNA for the CDR3 is TGTGCCAGCAGCCAAGTCCAAGGGGGCGAGTCGAGCGTTTTCGCCGAGACCCAGTACTTC. Translation: CASSQVQGGESSVFAETQYF.

V usage is TRBV19 and J usage is TRBJ2-5; perhaps TRBD2 as D (6 bases). Germline V CDR1 and CDR2: LNHDA, SQIVND (reference sequence). V lost 9 bases to trimming and J lost 5 bases, with 19 bases between them. This CDR3 is built from 14 residues. The CDR3 coding sequence is TGTGCCAGCCGACCACAACTTGGGGGGGAGACCCAGTACTTC. It specifies CASRPQLGGETQYF.

The CDR3 protein is CASSHSIEQFF. CDR3 DNA sequence: TGTGCCAGCAGTCACAGTATTGAGCAGTTCTTC. The V and J genes are TRBV6-6 and TRBJ2-1, with unresolved D. The CDR3 spans 11 residues. Trimming shortened V by 5 bases and J by 9 bases, and 8 bases separated the two germline ends. The germline CDR1 and CDR2 sequences are MNHNY and SVGAGI (reference sequence).

Of note for this clone: The same CDR3 also results from other DNA sequences found in this sample. The V call is TRBV5-4, the J call TRBJ2-5; either TRBD1 or TRBD2 may supply D (6 bases each). V lost 4 bases and J lost 2, with 12 bases in between. This CDR3 is built from 14 residues. Germline CDR1 is SGHNT and CDR2 is YYREEE (reference sequence). The CDR3 here is CASSPPGAQETQYF. The CDR3 DNA follows: TGTGCCAGCAGCCCCCCGGGGGCACAAGAGACCCAGTACTTC.

This clone was seen only once. The V gene is TRBV28, the J gene TRBJ1-2; D call uncertain. The germline CDR1 and CDR2 sequences are MDHEN and SYDVKM. Trimming took off 6 bases at V and 4 bases at J, with 18 bases between the two ends. The CDR3 covers 15 residues. The CDR3 spells CASRAEVGQSYGYTF. CDR3 nucleotide sequence: TGTGCCAGCAGGGCAGAGGTGGGTCAAAGCTATGGCTACACCTTC.

This rearrangement joins TRBV29-1 to TRBJ1-2, with D possibly TRBD1 on 5 matching bases. V lost 4 bases to trimming and J lost 0 bases, with 9 bases between them. The CDR3 contains 13 residues. The germline V gene encodes CDR1 SQVTM and CDR2 ANQGSEA. The CDR3 sequence is CSVVREANYGYTF. The DNA of the CDR3 is TGCAGCGTTGTCAGGGAAGCTAACTATGGCTACACCTTC.

The CDR3 DNA reads TGTGCCAGCTCACCACCACTGGGGGGACGGTACTTC. Translating it yields CASSPPLGGRYF. The rearrangement links TRBV18 to TRBJ2-4; a possible D gene is TRBD2 (6 bases). This CDR3 comprises 12 residues. The V gene's germline CDR1 is KGHSH and CDR2 LQKENI. V gave up 0 bases and J gave up 15 bases, with 12 bases separating them.

The J gene is TRBJ1-1, the V gene TRBV10-3, with D perhaps TRBD1 (5 bases). CDR3 size: 13 residues. Per germline, CDR1 ENHRY and CDR2 SYGVKD. Trimming removed 6 bases from V and 1 base from J, with 9 bases in between. CDR3: CAIRQDPNTEAFF. CDR3 nucleotide sequence: TGTGCCATCAGACAGGACCCGAACACTGAAGCTTTCTTT.

Only a few counts were recorded for this clone. The V call is TRBV16, the J call TRBJ1-5; D remains ambiguous. This CDR3 spans 14 amino acids. Trimming shortened V by 2 bases and J by 5 bases, and 10 bases separated the two germline ends. Germline V lookup: CDR1 KGHSY, CDR2 FQNENV. The CDR3 sequence: CASSQLPGDQPQHF. The CDR3 nucleotides are TGTGCCAGCAGCCAACTGCCAGGAGATCAGCCCCAGCATTTT.

The chain joins TRBV18 to TRBJ2-3; 10 bases are a match to TRBD2. The CDR3 runs 16 residues. Looked up from germline, CDR1 is KGHSH and CDR2 is LQKENI. Unmatched junction bases numbered 7, after V lost 1 base and J lost 6 bases. This CDR3 reads CASSPRTSGLQDTQYF. CDR3 in DNA: TGTGCCAGCTCACCACGGACTAGCGGACTTCAGGATACGCAGTATTTT.

The chain joins TRBV4-1 to TRBJ2-3; D remains ambiguous. This CDR3 is 15 amino acids long. Trimming removed 0 bases from V and 0 bases from J, with 7 bases in between. Germline V gene lookup returns CDR1 MGHRA and CDR2 YSYEKL. CDR3 sequence reads: CASSQDGRSTDTQYF. The CDR3 DNA sequence: TGCGCCAGCAGCCAAGATGGAAGGAGCACAGATACGCAGTATTTT.

The chain carries TRBV6-1 and TRBJ1-1; D might be TRBD1 (5 bases). Trimming left V 6 bases short and J 6 bases short, with 11 bases between. CDR3 length: 12 residues. Germline CDR1 MNHNS, CDR2 SASEGT. The CDR3 coding sequence is TGTGCCAGCAGATGGGGGAGCGCTGAAGCTTTCTTT. Residues: CASRWGSAEAFF.

The rearrangement joins TRBV5-4 to TRBJ1-5; a possible D gene is TRBD1 (5 bases). CDR3 length equals 14 residues. V was cut by 0 bases and J by 4 bases, with 8 bases left in between. CDR1 is SGHNT, CDR2 YYREEE, per germline (reference sequence). CDR3 in amino acids: CASSLDRTNQPQHF. The DNA for the CDR3 is TGTGCCAGCAGCTTGGACAGGACGAATCAGCCCCAGCATTTT.